This entry lists 15 T cell receptor beta chains sequenced from one sample in a study of post-analysis software for immune sequencing data (dated by TCRdb to the mid-2010s). Study-level results and caveats: Significantly higher frequencies in patients than in controls were found for several TRBV segments, including TRBV5-6, TRBV5-1 and TRBV20-1.

Library method: PCR. The instrument was an Illumina HiSeq 2500. To reduce PCR and sequencing biases, unique molecular identifiers were built into the TCR beta cDNA libraries. The public reads were reanalyzed by TCRdb: fastp trimming at Q25, MiXCR alignment, in-frame beta chains only. Identical CDR3 protein sequences are pooled into one entry, listed with their most common genes and DNA. In all, the sample holds hundreds of thousands of distinct CDR3 sequences, and over 45% of those were seen once. In total, the top ten clones hold around 11% of the sample. Their antigens are not known. The specimen sequenced was blood. The receptors come from a girl aged 2 to 9 with multiple sclerosis.

This clonotype was found many times. This rearrangement joins TRBV29-1 to TRBJ2-7; the match to TRBD1 covers 11 bases. Germline assignment: CDR1 SQVTM and CDR2 ANQGSEA. Losses at the gene ends were 7 bases for V and 6 bases for J; bases not matched to a gene: 8. This CDR3 is built from 13 residues. The chain's CDR3 is CSASGDRGTEQYF. The CDR3 DNA sequence: TGCAGCGCTTCCGGGGACAGGGGGACCGAGCAGTACTTC.

The V gene is TRBV20-1, the J gene TRBJ1-5; 7 nucleotides line up with TRBD1. Unmatched junction bases numbered 12, after V lost 2 bases and J lost 5 bases. The CDR3 is made up of 16 amino acids. Looked up from germline, CDR1 is DFQATT and CDR2 is SNEGSKA (reference sequence). CDR3 region: CSARRAGRGFDQPQHF. The CDR3, as DNA: TGCAGTGCTAGAAGGGCTGGCAGGGGGTTCGATCAGCCCCAGCATTTT.

The chain links TRBV7-9 to TRBJ2-1, with 14 bases fitting TRBD2. J was trimmed by 8 bases and V by 5 bases; bases with no gene match: 5. The CDR3 runs to 15 residues. Per germline, CDR1 SEHNR and CDR2 FQNEAQ (reference sequence). The CDR3 nucleotides read TGTGCCAGCAGCGTCGGGACTAGCGGGAGCGATGAGCAGTTCTTC. This gives the protein CASSVGTSGSDEQFF.

This chain links TRBV12-3 or TRBV12-4 with TRBJ1-1; 11 bases agree with TRBD1. V dropped 6 bases and J dropped 7; count of bases not matched to a gene: 13. The length of the CDR3 is 16 residues. CDR3 bases: TGTGCCAGCAGCCCCGTGGGACAGGGGGTTCAGGTTGAAGCTTTCTTT. Translation gives CASSPVGQGVQVEAFF.

This clonotype was seen a single time. The V call is TRBV2, the J call TRBJ2-3; maybe TRBD1 (6 bases). This CDR3 is 15 amino acids long. Trimming pared 3 bases from V and 0 bases from J, leaving 10 bases between. Germline V gene sequence: CDR1 SNHLY, CDR2 FYNNEI. As DNA, the CDR3 is TGTGCCAGCAGTGAGGACAGACCTAGCACAGATACGCAGTATTTT. It yields the protein CASSEDRPSTDTQYF. Using reference TRBV2 and TRBJ2-3 for the parts outside the CDR3, the full variable domain is EPEVTQTPSHQVTQMGQEVILRCVPISNHLYFYWYRQILGQKVEFLVSFYNNEISEKSEIFDDQFSVERPDGSNFTLKIRSTKLEDSAMYFCASSEDRPSTDTQYFGPGTRLTVL.

The chain links TRBV29-1 to TRBJ2-3; D is perhaps TRBD1 (5 bases). The germline CDR1 and CDR2 sequences are SQVTM and ANQGSEA. This CDR3 region has 12 residues. V was cut by 7 bases and J by 0 bases, with 8 bases left in between. This CDR3 is CSAQGSTDTQYF. The CDR3 DNA reads as TGCAGCGCCCAGGGTAGCACAGATACGCAGTATTTT.

This clonotype was seen more than once but under ten times. V and J are TRBV7-9 and TRBJ2-3; 12 bases agree with TRBD2. The CDR3 is made up of 17 amino acids. After removal of 6 bases from V and 4 bases from J, the junction contained 11 bases not matched to a gene. The germline gives CDR1 SEHNR, CDR2 FQNEAQ (reference sequence). This CDR3 reads CASSVRTSGEVSDTQYF. The CDR3 bases are TGTGCCAGCAGTGTGCGGACTAGCGGGGAAGTTTCAGATACGCAGTATTTT.

J is TRBJ2-5 and V is TRBV4-1; 9 bases are shared with TRBD2. The CDR3 is made up of 14 amino acids. Per germline, CDR1 MGHRA and CDR2 YSYEKL. The trim removed 5 bases at V and 5 bases at J, leaving 6 bases unmatched. CDR3 DNA sequence: TGCGCCAGCAGCTTACTGACTAGCGGCGAGACCCAGTACTTC. Encoded protein: CASSLLTSGETQYF.

This clonotype was detected only a few times. This sequence joins TRBV4-2 and TRBJ2-1, with D perhaps TRBD1 (6 bases). Looked up from germline, CDR1 is LGHNA and CDR2 is YNFKEQ. The CDR3 sequence is 16 residues long. V was clipped by 0 bases and J by 9 bases, with 18 bases between them. Written as DNA, the CDR3 is TGTGCCAGCAGCCAAGATAAGGGCAGGGGCGTAGGTGAGCAGTTCTTC. It is translated as CASSQDKGRGVGEQFF.

This chain connects TRBV10-2 to TRBJ1-2; 10 bases are shared with TRBD1. V dropped 6 bases and J dropped 5; count of bases not matched to a gene: 12. The CDR3 is made up of 16 amino acids. CDR1 and CDR2 from the germline V gene are WSHSY and SAAADI. The CDR3 nucleotides are TGCGCCAGCAGGGACTATCCGGGACAGGGGCTTTATGGCTACACCTTC. Translating gives CASRDYPGQGLYGYTF.

This chain connects TRBV12-3 or TRBV12-4 to TRBJ2-7, with 10 bases lining up with TRBD1. The CDR3 sequence is 13 residues long. J gave up 5 bases and V 9 bases, and 7 bases lay outside the gene matches. The CDR3 DNA reads TGTGCCAGTAGGGGGACAGGGGCCCACGAGCAGTACTTC. Encoded protein: CASRGTGAHEQYF.

The chain carries TRBV30 and TRBJ2-1, with 15 bases that match TRBD2. CDR1 GTSNPN and CDR2 SVGIG come from the germline V gene (reference sequence). The CDR3 is 17 amino acids. J lost 5 bases, V lost 1 base, and 6 bases had no gene match. In DNA form, the CDR3 reads TGTGCCTGGAGTGATTGGACTAGCGGGAGGGAAGACAATGAGCAGTTCTTC. Protein sequence: CAWSDWTSGREDNEQFF.

There are a few counts of this clonotype. The rearrangement uses TRBV20-1 and TRBJ1-2, with D perhaps TRBD1 (6 bases). The CDR3 contains 13 residues. V lost 1 base to trimming and J lost 5 bases, with 11 bases between them. The germline V gene encodes CDR1 DFQATT and CDR2 SNEGSKA (reference sequence). CDR3 sequence: CSARVAGEYGYTF. The CDR3 nucleotides are TGCAGTGCTAGAGTGGCAGGGGAATATGGCTACACCTTC.

The V gene is TRBV29-1, the J gene TRBJ2-1; TRBD2 aligns across 9 bases. This CDR3 comprises 15 residues. The ends lost 3 bases at V and 7 bases at J; junction bases unmatched: 10. Germline-derived CDR1 and CDR2 are SQVTM and ANQGSEA. CDR3 amino acids: CSVEVREGLGNEQFF. DNA for the CDR3: TGCAGCGTTGAGGTGCGGGAGGGCCTGGGGAATGAGCAGTTCTTC.

V and J are TRBV5-1 and TRBJ1-2; TRBD1 matches 11 bases. The germline CDR1 and CDR2 sequences are SGHRS and YFSETQ. The trim removed 6 bases at V and 8 bases at J, leaving 3 bases unmatched. The CDR3 loop spans 12 amino acids. CDR3 amino acids: CASMGQGEGYTF. The CDR3, as DNA: TGCGCCAGCATGGGACAGGGGGAAGGCTACACCTTC.